A selection of T cell receptor beta chains follows, all from one sample in a study of OX40 agonist ivuxolimab in advanced cancers. TCRdb's table, derived via immunoSEQ multiplex PCR, lists solely in-frame clones and lacks some. The profile shows 75,000 to 100,000 clones, under 95% of them singletons. Material: CD4+ or CD8+ T cells sorted from blood, obtained in a trial of the OX40 agonist ivuxolimab. The receptor set was obtained from an adult with an advanced solid tumor such as melanoma, head and neck, liver or kidney cancer. The CDR3 runs from the conserved cysteine through the conserved F or W. The D gene is left open where the match is weak. Rows give clone size only sometimes, using once, few, many, or a class for an expanded clone.

clone_size j_call d_call v_call cdr3_length cdr3_nt cdr3_aa
NA TRBJ1-5 NA TRBV5-1 14 TGCGCCAGCAGCTTGGTCGGAGGCAATCAGCCCCAGCATTTT CASSLVGGNQPQHF
once TRBJ2-3 TRBD2 TRBV7-3 16 TGTGCCAGCAGCTTAGAGTCTAGCGGGAGGGCCGGAGCGCAGTATTTT CASSLESSGRAGAQYF
NA TRBJ2-3 NA TRBV29-1 12 TGCAGCGTTGGGACCTACACAGATACGCAGTATTTT CSVGTYTDTQYF
once TRBJ2-7 NA TRBV4-3 13 TGCGCCAGCAGCCAAGCTACGGAGTACGAGCAGTACTTC CASSQATEYEQYF
NA TRBJ2-1 NA TRBV7-9 14 TGTGCCAGCAGCCCCCGGAACTGGGGGAATGAGCAGTTCTTC CASSPRNWGNEQFF
NA TRBJ2-1 NA TRBV2 14 TGTGCCAGCAGGAGTAGCGTTGCCTACAATGAGCAGTTCTTC CASRSSVAYNEQFF
NA TRBJ2-3 NA TRBV6-1 12 TGTGCCAGCCGAGGTGGAGGAGATACGCAGTATTTT CASRGGGDTQYF
NA TRBJ1-1 TRBD1 TRBV18 14 TGTGCCAGCTCATCGACAGGGGGGAACACTGAAGCTTTCTTT CASSSTGGNTEAFF
NA TRBJ2-3 NA TRBV10-3 12 TGTGCCATCAGTGACAGGACAGATACGCAGTATTTT CAISDRTDTQYF
NA TRBJ2-1 NA TRBV7-3 13 TGTGCCAGCAGCTTAGGCAGGGGCGATGAGCAGTTCTTC CASSLGRGDEQFF
NA TRBJ2-3 TRBD2 TRBV10-3 16 TGTGCCATCAGTGTTCTAGCGGGAGGTGGCACAGATACGCAGTATTTT CAISVLAGGGTDTQYF
NA TRBJ1-4 TRBD1 TRBV9 15 TGTGCCAGCAGCGTGACAGGGGGCAATAATGAAAAACTGTTTTTT CASSVTGGNNEKLFF
NA TRBJ1-3 TRBD1 TRBV5-8 15 TGTGCCAGCAGCTTACAGGGGGCTAGTGGAAACACCATATATTTT CASSLQGASGNTIYF
NA TRBJ2-7 TRBD2 TRBV7-2 14 TGTGCCAGCAGCTTAACTAGCGGGACCTACGAGCAGTACTTC CASSLTSGTYEQYF
NA TRBJ2-3 TRBD2 TRBV5-1 17 TGCGCCAGCAGCTTAAGGCGGGAGGGCCTCAAGCAAGATACGCAGTATTTT CASSLRREGLKQDTQYF
NA TRBJ2-7 NA TRBV5-5 15 TGTGCCAGCAGCCCTGGCAGTGCCCTTTCCTACGAGCAGTACTTC CASSPGSALSYEQYF
few TRBJ2-5 NA TRBV6-4 18 TGTGCCAGCAGTGACTCAGAGGGCCCCGGAGTTCCTTGGGAGACCCAGTACTTC CASSDSEGPGVPWETQYF
NA TRBJ2-2 NA TRBV6-5 13 TGTGCCAGCAGTTACATCCTCACCGGGGAGCTGTTTTTT CASSYILTGELFF
once TRBJ2-2 TRBD1 TRBV2 15 TGTGCCAGCAGGATGGACAGGGCCGGGACCGGGGAGCTGTTTTTT CASRMDRAGTGELFF
NA TRBJ2-5 NA TRBV7-2 11 TGTGCCAGCAGCTCCTCCGAGACCCAGTACTTC CASSSSETQYF
NA TRBJ2-7 NA TRBV7-2 15 TGTGCCAGCAGCTTGGCGGGCCCCAGCTCCTACGAGCAGTACTTC CASSLAGPSSYEQYF
NA TRBJ2-7 TRBD2 TRBV11-2 15 TGTGCCAGCAGCGGACTAGCGGGCCACTCCTACGAGCAGTACTTC CASSGLAGHSYEQYF
once TRBJ2-1 NA TRBV6-1 13 TGTGCCAGCATGGCCGGGATTTCGAATGAGCAGTTCTTC CASMAGISNEQFF
NA TRBJ2-2 TRBD1 TRBV10-3 15 TGTGCCATCAGTAACAGGGACAGGGGGACCGGGGAGCTGTTTTTT CAISNRDRGTGELFF
NA TRBJ2-3 NA TRBV6-5 14 TGTGCCAGCGGCCGGCTAGGGGGCACAGATACGCAGTATTTT CASGRLGGTDTQYF
once TRBJ2-2 NA TRBV28 20 TGTGCCAGCAGTTTCCATCGCCTACAGGTATTTGGGCGGATGACCGGGGAGCTGTTTTTT CASSFHRLQVFGRMTGELFF
once TRBJ2-3 NA TRBV4-3 15 TGCGCCAGCAGCCAAGATGTACTTGGCACAGATACGCAGTATTTT CASSQDVLGTDTQYF
NA TRBJ2-3 NA TRBV5-1 15 TGCGCCAGCAGCCTTTGGGGCGGGACCACAGATACGCAGTATTTT CASSLWGGTTDTQYF
once TRBJ2-6 NA TRBV30 15 TGTGCCTGGAGTGTACGACCAGGGGGGGCCAACGTCCTGACTTTC CAWSVRPGGANVLTF
NA TRBJ2-2 NA TRBV2 14 TGTGCCAGCAGCCTCTTCTTAAACACCGGGGAGCTGTTTTTT CASSLFLNTGELFF
NA TRBJ1-1 NA TRBV19 14 TGTGCCAGTAGTAGTGTTCGACGGGACACTGAAGCTTTCTTT CASSSVRRDTEAFF
NA TRBJ2-1 TRBD1 TRBV5-1 14 TGCGCCAGCAGTCGGACCGGGACAGCTGCGATTTGGTTCTTC CASSRTGTAAIWFF
NA TRBJ2-2 TRBD2 TRBV9 16 TGTGCCAGCAGCTCCGGGACTAGCGGTTACACCGGGGAGCTGTTTTTT CASSSGTSGYTGELFF
once TRBJ2-1 NA TRBV9 14 TGTGCCAGCAGCGTGGTTTCCCGGGCGAATGAGCAGTTCTTC CASSVVSRANEQFF
NA TRBJ2-2 TRBD1 TRBV2 14 TGTGCCAGCACCGGGACAGGGAATGTCGGGGAGCTGTTTTTT CASTGTGNVGELFF
NA TRBJ2-5 TRBD2 TRBV5-4 19 TGTGCCAGCAGCTTGGGGGGACTAGCGGGAATGGGTTACCAAGAGACCCAGTACTTC CASSLGGLAGMGYQETQYF
once TRBJ2-3 TRBD2 TRBV7-8 15 TGTGCCAGCATCCTAACTAGCGGGAGAAGGGATACGCAGTATTTT CASILTSGRRDTQYF